This passage covers 14 T cell receptor beta chains from one sample sequenced in a study of T cell responses to AZD1222 COVID-19 vaccine. Sequenced by immunoSEQ multiplex PCR; TCRdb stores in-frame clones only, minus some. This repertoire shows 100,000 to 130,000 clones, roughly 89% found once; its top ten account for around 20%. The sequencing here drew on peripheral blood, taken on day 0 of AZD1222 vaccination. All receptors derive from an adult in good health.

The rearrangement uses TRBV29-1 and TRBJ1-2, with D tentatively TRBD1 (6 bases). Germline lookup yields CDR1 SQVTM and CDR2 ANQGSEA. CDR3 size: 14 residues. V lost 1 base to trimming and J lost 8 bases, with 17 bases between them. The CDR3 is CSVEALAGVRGYTF. The CDR3 DNA sequence: TGCAGCGTTGAAGCCCTCGCAGGGGTAAGAGGCTACACCTTC.

This clone has just a few counts. V and J are TRBV9 and TRBJ1-2; possibly TRBD1 for D (5 bases). CDR1 is SGDLS and CDR2 is YYNGEE in the germline V gene. The CDR3 covers 17 residues. V was pared by 3 bases and J by 3 bases, with 21 bases between. CDR3 sequence: CASSAAIWVGGDYGYTF. The CDR3 DNA is TGTGCCAGCAGCGCCGCCATCTGGGTCGGGGGAGACTATGGCTACACCTTC.

The chain has TRBV7-2 and TRBJ1-4; D uncertain. The CDR3 covers 13 residues. Trimming took off 5 bases at V and 7 bases at J, with 11 bases between the two ends. The V gene's germline CDR1 is SGHTA and CDR2 FQGNSA. CDR3 coding DNA: TGTGCCAGCAGCCCCAGACCGGGTGAAAAACTGTTTTTT. It translates to CASSPRPGEKLFF.

J is TRBJ2-7 and V is TRBV7-9, with D possibly TRBD1 on 5 matching bases. CDR3 length: 15 amino acids. From germline, CDR1 is SEHNR and CDR2 FQNEAQ (reference sequence). V was pared by 4 bases and J by 2 bases, with 15 bases between. CDR3: CASSSRDSSAYEQYF. DNA of the CDR3: TGTGCCAGCAGCTCGAGAGACAGTTCGGCCTACGAGCAGTACTTC.

The chain joins TRBV6-5 to TRBJ1-2; weak D call: TRBD1 (5 bases). CDR1 and CDR2 from the germline V gene are MNHEY and SVGAGI. The germline V and J ends were trimmed by 4 bases and 5 bases, with 17 bases remaining between them. The CDR3 covers 15 residues. CDR3 protein: CASSLRTGTAYGYTF. The DNA for the CDR3 is TGTGCCAGCAGTTTAAGAACCGGGACGGCTTATGGCTACACCTTC.

The chain recombines TRBV5-1 with TRBJ1-1; D is uncertain. Germline CDR1 reads SGHRS; CDR2 reads YFSETQ. V gave up 0 bases and J gave up 8 bases, with 11 bases separating them. The CDR3 sequence is 13 residues long. CDR3 residues: CASSLDVAAEAFF. CDR3 DNA sequence: TGCGCCAGCAGCTTGGATGTGGCCGCGGAAGCTTTCTTT.

The chain is built from TRBV20-1 and TRBJ2-7, with TRBD2 matching over 13 bases. Trimming cost V 3 bases and J 9 bases; bases outside gene matches: 14. The CDR3 sequence is 16 residues long. CDR1 DFQATT and CDR2 SNEGSKA come from the germline V gene (reference sequence). This CDR3 is CSASPRLTSGGSGQYF. The CDR3 nucleotides are TGCAGTGCTAGTCCGAGGCTGACTAGCGGGGGGAGTGGGCAGTACTTC.

This chain uses TRBV6-7 with TRBJ1-6, with D perhaps matching TRBD1 (6 bases). TRBV6-7 is an open reading frame whose function is uncertain. The CDR3 runs to 15 residues. The V end was cut by 6 bases, the J end by 7 bases, with 16 bases between. The CDR3 DNA follows: TGTGCCAGCAGGGATAAAGGGGGTTACAATTCACCCCTCCACTTT. Protein: CASRDKGGYNSPLHF.

This clone is a singleton in its sample. V is TRBV6-2 or TRBV6-3 and J is TRBJ2-1; D is ambiguous. This CDR3 contains 11 residues. Germline loops: CDR1 MNHEY, CDR2 SVGEGT. Trimming pared 5 bases from V and 8 bases from J, leaving 7 bases between. The CDR3 DNA reads TGTGCCAGCAGTGGCAGGCATGAGCAGTTCTTC. It specifies CASSGRHEQFF.

The gene calls are TRBV7-9 and TRBJ1-5; unclear D gene. V lost 2 bases and J 11 bases, leaving 13 bases between the germline ends. Germline CDR1 is SEHNR and CDR2 is FQNEAQ (reference sequence). The CDR3 extends over 13 amino acids. Written as DNA, the CDR3 is TGTGCCAGCAGCTTAAACGGGCCTCCAACCCAGCATTTT. It codes for CASSLNGPPTQHF.

The chain recombines TRBV10-3 with TRBJ2-7; tentatively, D is TRBD1 or TRBD2 (5 bases each). Per the germline V gene, CDR1 is ENHRY and CDR2 is SYGVKD. This CDR3 comprises 11 residues. V was trimmed by 8 bases and J by 3 bases, leaving 8 bases between them. Here the CDR3 reads CAIDGGYEQYF. DNA for the CDR3: TGTGCCATCGATGGGGGCTACGAGCAGTACTTC.

This clone appeared once. The rearrangement links TRBV4-1 to TRBJ2-5, with 7 bases lining up with TRBD2. Germline CDR1 reads MGHRA; CDR2 reads YSYEKL. The CDR3 totals 15 residues. The junction had 6 bases not matched to a gene; V was cut back by 0 bases and J by 5 bases. CDR3 nucleotide sequence: TGCGCCAGCAGCCAAGATTGGACCGGGGGGGAGACCCAGTACTTC. Translating it yields CASSQDWTGGETQYF.

The CDR3 region has the DNA TGTGCCAGTAGTATAGCCGGCGGGTACGAGCAGTACTTC. Translating it yields CASSIAGGYEQYF. The rearrangement uses TRBV19 and TRBJ2-7, with D perhaps matching TRBD2 (5 bases). CDR1 LNHDA and CDR2 SQIVND come from the germline V gene (reference sequence). The CDR3 is 13 amino acids. V was clipped by 1 base and J by 4 bases, with 8 bases between them.

V is TRBV7-2 and J is TRBJ1-4, with 8 bases fitting TRBD1. The V gene's germline CDR1 is SGHTA and CDR2 FQGNSA. CDR3 size: 16 residues. Trimming took 0 bases from V and 8 from J; bases not matched to a gene: 8. The CDR3 nucleotides read TGTGCCAGCAGCTTAGCGCCCAGGGGGCGAGGGGAAAAACTGTTTTTT. Its protein is CASSLAPRGRGEKLFF.